This entry concerns a single T cell receptor (beta chain). What it binds is not known. Patients had resection in Japan or China between the mid-2010s and the late 2010s. Data came from immunoSEQ multiplex PCR; TCRdb stores just in-frame clones and leaves some out. The table shows around 3,600 clones, with 76% occurring only once. This specimen comes from a study of immune evolution from preneoplasia to lung adenocarcinoma. Study-level information: HLA loss of heterozygosity: less than 9% AIS, more than 14% MIA, approximately 31% ADC, none AAH.

Regarding the study as a whole: Top clone share appeared to fall from AAH through AIS, MIA, adenocarcinoma.

The receptor was derived from a person aged 70 to 85 with lung adenocarcinoma. Material: FFPE minimally invasive lung adenocarcinoma tissue.

The DNA for the CDR3 is TGTGCCAGCTCACCCTCGTCTCGGGGGACGACCTACGAGCAGTACTTC. Translating gives CASSPSSRGTTYEQYF. The chain combines TRBV18 with TRBJ2-7; perhaps TRBD2 as D (6 bases). Germline V gene lookup returns CDR1 KGHSH and CDR2 LQKENI. This CDR3 is 16 amino acids long. V was trimmed by 3 bases and J by 2 bases, leaving 17 bases between them.